The entry below gives a single T cell receptor (beta chain) sequence along with its context. The target antigen is unknown. The repertoire was sequenced with immunoSEQ multiplex PCR; TCRdb's copy has only in-frame clones and lacks some. The sample includes tens of thousands of clones, approximately 86% seen only once; the top ten take about 7.1%. Combined were second doses at about 4 or about 12 weeks. This entry belongs to a study of T cell responses to AZD1222 COVID-19 vaccine. Study-level results: Donors were largely white British and mainly female; clonal diversity was possibly underestimated. Reportedly, close to half of spike-specific TCRs are directed against unmutated variant regions.

There are 14 residues in the CDR3. Germline CDR1 reads SGHTA; CDR2 reads FQGNSA. V shed 2 bases and J shed 5 bases, with 10 bases lying between them. J is TRBJ1-5 and V is TRBV7-2, with D perhaps matching TRBD1 (6 bases). The sample here was peripheral blood, taken 28 days after the second AZD1222 dose. This clonotype was sampled from an adult who received the AZD1222 COVID-19 vaccine. The CDR3 DNA reads TGTGCCAGCAGCTTATCAGAGGGGGATCAGCCCCAGCATTTT. Its translation: CASSLSEGDQPQHF.